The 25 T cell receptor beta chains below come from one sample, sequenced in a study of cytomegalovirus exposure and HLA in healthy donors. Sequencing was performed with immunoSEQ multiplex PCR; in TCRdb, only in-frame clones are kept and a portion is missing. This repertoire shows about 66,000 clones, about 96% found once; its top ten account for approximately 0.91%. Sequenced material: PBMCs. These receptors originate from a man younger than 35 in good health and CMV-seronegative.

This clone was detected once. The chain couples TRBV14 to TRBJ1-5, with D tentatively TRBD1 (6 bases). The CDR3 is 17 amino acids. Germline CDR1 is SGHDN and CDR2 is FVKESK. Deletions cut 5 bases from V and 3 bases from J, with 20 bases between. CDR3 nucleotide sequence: TGTGCCAGCAGCTCGTTTACGGGGGGCAGTCTCAATCAGCCCCAGCATTTT. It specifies CASSSFTGGSLNQPQHF. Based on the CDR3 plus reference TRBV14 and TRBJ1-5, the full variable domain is EAGVTQFPSHSVIEKGQTVTLRCDPISGHDNLYWYRRVMGKEIKFLLHFVKESKQDESGMPNNRFLAERTGGTYSTLKVQPAELEDSGVYFCASSSFTGGSLNQPQHFGDGTRLSIL.

CDR3 amino acids: CASSQGGLRGPGFQDTQYF. CDR3 in DNA: TGCGCCAGCAGCCAAGGAGGACTTAGAGGTCCGGGTTTTCAAGATACGCAGTATTTT. The chain has TRBV4-1 and TRBJ2-3; TRBD2 is a possible D gene (5 bases). V gave up 1 base and J gave up 5 bases, with 25 bases separating them. The CDR3 totals 19 residues. Germline CDR1 is MGHRA and CDR2 is YSYEKL.

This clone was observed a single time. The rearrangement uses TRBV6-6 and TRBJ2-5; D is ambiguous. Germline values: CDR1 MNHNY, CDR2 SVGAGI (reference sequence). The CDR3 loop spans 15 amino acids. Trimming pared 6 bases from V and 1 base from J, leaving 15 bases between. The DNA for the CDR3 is TGTGCCAGCAGCCCCGGCAGGTTGGGCCAAGAGACCCAGTACTTC. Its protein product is CASSPGRLGQETQYF.

CDR3 region: CASRSRTSGRAEQFF. The CDR3 DNA reads as TGTGCCAGCAGATCTAGGACTAGCGGGAGAGCTGAGCAGTTCTTC. The gene calls are TRBV7-9 and TRBJ2-1, with 13 bases that match TRBD2. This CDR3 comprises 15 residues. The V and J ends lost 6 bases and 9 bases, in that order; junction bases with no gene match: 8. The germline gives CDR1 SEHNR, CDR2 FQNEAQ (reference sequence). Full variable domain (outside the CDR3, taken from reference TRBV7-9 and TRBJ2-1): DTGVSQNPRHKITKRGQNVTFRCDPISEHNRLYWYRQTLGQGPEFLTYFQNEAQLEKSRLLSDRFSAERPKGSFSTLEIQRTEQGDSAMYLCASRSRTSGRAEQFFGPGTRLTVL.

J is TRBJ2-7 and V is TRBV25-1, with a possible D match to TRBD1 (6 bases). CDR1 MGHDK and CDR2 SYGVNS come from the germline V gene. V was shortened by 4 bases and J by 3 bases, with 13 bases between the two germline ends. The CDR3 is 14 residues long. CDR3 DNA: TGTGCCAGCAGTGCTGGGGACAAGCACTACGAGCAGTACTTC. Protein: CASSAGDKHYEQYF.

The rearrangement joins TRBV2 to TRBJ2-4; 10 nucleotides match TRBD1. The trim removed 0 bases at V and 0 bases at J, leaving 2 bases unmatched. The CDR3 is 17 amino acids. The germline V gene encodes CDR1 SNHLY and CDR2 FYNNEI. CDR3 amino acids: CASSEAGQGLAKNIQYF. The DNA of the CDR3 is TGTGCCAGCAGTGAAGCGGGACAGGGGTTAGCCAAAAACATTCAGTACTTC. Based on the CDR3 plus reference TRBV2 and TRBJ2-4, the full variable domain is EPEVTQTPSHQVTQMGQEVILRCVPISNHLYFYWYRQILGQKVEFLVSFYNNEISEKSEIFDDQFSVERPDGSNFTLKIRSTKLEDSAMYFCASSEAGQGLAKNIQYFGAGTRLSVL.

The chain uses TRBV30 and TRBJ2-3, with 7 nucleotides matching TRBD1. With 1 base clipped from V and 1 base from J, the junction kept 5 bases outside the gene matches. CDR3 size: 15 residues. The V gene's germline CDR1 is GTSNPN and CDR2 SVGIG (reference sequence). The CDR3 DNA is TGTGCCTGGAGTGCGACAGGGTCCGGCACAGATACGCAGTATTTT. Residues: CAWSATGSGTDTQYF.

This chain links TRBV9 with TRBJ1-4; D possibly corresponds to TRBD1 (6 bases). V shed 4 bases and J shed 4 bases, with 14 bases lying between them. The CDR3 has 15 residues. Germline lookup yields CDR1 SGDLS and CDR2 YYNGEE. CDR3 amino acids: CASSPGGLSNEKLFF. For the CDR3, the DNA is TGTGCCAGCAGCCCTGGGGGCCTCAGTAATGAAAAACTGTTTTTT.

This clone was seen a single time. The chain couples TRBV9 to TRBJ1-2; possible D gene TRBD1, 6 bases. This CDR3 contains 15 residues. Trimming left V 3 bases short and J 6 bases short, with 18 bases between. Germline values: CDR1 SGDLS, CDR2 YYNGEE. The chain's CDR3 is CASSAQGFDFDGYTF. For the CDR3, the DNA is TGTGCCAGCAGCGCACAGGGTTTTGACTTCGATGGCTACACCTTC.

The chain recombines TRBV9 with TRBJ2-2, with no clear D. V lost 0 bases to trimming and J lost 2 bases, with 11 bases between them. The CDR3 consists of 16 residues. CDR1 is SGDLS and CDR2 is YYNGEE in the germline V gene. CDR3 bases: TGTGCCAGCAGCGTAGGAGGAACTCCCAACACCGGGGAGCTGTTTTTT. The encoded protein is CASSVGGTPNTGELFF.

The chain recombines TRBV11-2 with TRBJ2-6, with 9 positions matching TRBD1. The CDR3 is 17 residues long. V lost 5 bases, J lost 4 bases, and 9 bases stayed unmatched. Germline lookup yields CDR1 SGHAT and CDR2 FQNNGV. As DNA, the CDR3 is TGTGCCAGCAGCCGAGGACAGGGGCTGTCAGGGGCCAACGTCCTGACTTTC. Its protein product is CASSRGQGLSGANVLTF.

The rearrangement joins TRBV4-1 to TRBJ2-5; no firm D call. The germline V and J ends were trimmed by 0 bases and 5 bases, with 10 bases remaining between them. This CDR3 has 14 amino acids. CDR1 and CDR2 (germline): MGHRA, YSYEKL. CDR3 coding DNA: TGCGCCAGCAGCCAAGATTCAGTGTTTGAGACCCAGTACTTC. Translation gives CASSQDSVFETQYF.

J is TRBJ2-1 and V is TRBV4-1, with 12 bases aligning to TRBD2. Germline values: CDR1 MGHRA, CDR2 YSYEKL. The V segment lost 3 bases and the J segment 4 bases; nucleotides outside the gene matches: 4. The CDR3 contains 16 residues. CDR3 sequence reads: CASSQKTSGGYNEQFF. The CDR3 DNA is TGCGCCAGCAGCCAGAAGACTAGCGGGGGTTACAATGAGCAGTTCTTC.

The CDR3 spells CASRHTFFQASRNTGELFF. The CDR3, as DNA: TGCGCCAGCAGGCACACATTTTTCCAGGCATCAAGAAACACCGGGGAGCTGTTTTTT. This rearrangement joins TRBV4-1 to TRBJ2-2; D is ambiguous. Germline V gives CDR1 MGHRA, CDR2 YSYEKL. This CDR3 region has 19 residues. Trimming stripped 6 bases from V and 2 bases from J, with 25 bases between.

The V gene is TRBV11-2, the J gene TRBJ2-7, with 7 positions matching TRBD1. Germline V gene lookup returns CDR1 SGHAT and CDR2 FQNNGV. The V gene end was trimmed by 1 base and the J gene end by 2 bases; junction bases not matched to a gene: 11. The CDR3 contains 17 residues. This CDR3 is CASSLGPTGVIAYEQYF. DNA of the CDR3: TGTGCCAGCAGCTTAGGACCAACAGGGGTCATTGCCTACGAGCAGTACTTC.

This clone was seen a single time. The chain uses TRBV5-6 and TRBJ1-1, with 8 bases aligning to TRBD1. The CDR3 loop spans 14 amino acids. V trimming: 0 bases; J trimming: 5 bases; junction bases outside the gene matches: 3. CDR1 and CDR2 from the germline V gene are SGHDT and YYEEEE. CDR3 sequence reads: CASSLAGTGTEAFF. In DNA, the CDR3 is TGTGCCAGCAGCTTGGCCGGGACAGGAACTGAAGCTTTCTTT.

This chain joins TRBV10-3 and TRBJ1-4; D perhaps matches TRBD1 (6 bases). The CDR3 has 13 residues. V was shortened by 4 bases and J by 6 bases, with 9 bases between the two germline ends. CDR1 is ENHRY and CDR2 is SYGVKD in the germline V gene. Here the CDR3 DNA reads TGTGCCATCAGTGGGGGGCCCGATGAAAAACTGTTTTTT. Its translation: CAISGGPDEKLFF.

CDR3 loop: CASSQDAGGFYNEQFF. CDR3 DNA sequence: TGCGCCAGCAGCCAAGATGCGGGGGGTTTTTACAATGAGCAGTTCTTC. J is TRBJ2-1 and V is TRBV4-1, with 8 nucleotides matching TRBD2. J lost 4 bases, V lost 0 bases, and 5 bases had no gene match. CDR1 is MGHRA and CDR2 is YSYEKL in the germline V gene. The CDR3 spans 16 residues.

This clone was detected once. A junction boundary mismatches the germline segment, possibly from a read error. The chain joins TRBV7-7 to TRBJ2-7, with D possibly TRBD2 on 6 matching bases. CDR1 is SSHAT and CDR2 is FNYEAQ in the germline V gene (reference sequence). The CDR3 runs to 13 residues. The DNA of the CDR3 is TGTGCTAGCAGCTTTAATCAGGGAGGCGAGCAGTACTTC. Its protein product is CASSFNQGGEQYF.

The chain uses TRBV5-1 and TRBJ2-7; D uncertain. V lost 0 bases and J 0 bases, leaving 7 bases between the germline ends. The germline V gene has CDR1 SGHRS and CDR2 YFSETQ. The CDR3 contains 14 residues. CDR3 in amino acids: CASSLDVSSYEQYF. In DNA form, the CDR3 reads TGCGCCAGCAGCTTGGATGTTAGCTCCTACGAGCAGTACTTC.

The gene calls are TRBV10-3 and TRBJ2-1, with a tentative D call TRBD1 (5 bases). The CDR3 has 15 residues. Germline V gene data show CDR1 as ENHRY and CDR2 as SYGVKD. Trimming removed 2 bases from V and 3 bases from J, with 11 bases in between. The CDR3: CAISEGAPYYNEQFF. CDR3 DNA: TGTGCCATCAGTGAGGGGGCGCCATACTACAATGAGCAGTTCTTC.

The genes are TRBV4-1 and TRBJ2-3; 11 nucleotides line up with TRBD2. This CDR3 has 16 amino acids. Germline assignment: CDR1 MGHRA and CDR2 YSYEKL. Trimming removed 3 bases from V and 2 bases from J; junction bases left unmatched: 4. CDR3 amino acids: CASSHETSGITDTQYF. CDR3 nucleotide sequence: TGCGCCAGCAGCCATGAGACTAGCGGGATCACAGATACGCAGTATTTT.

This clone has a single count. The CDR3 spells CASSSDRDSYNEQFF. Written as DNA, the CDR3 is TGTGCCAGCAGCTCTGACAGGGACTCCTACAATGAGCAGTTCTTC. The chain joins TRBV28 to TRBJ2-1; 7 nucleotides agree with TRBD1. V was pared by 6 bases and J by 0 bases, with 5 bases of the junction left unmatched. CDR3 length equals 15 residues. From germline, CDR1 is MDHEN and CDR2 SYDVKM.

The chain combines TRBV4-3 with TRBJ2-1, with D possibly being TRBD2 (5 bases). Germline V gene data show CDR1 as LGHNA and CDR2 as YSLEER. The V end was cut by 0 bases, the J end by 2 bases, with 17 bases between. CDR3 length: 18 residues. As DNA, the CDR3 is TGCGCCAGCAGCCAAGAAAGCGACGGGATGGGCCCCTACAATGAGCAGTTCTTC. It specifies CASSQESDGMGPYNEQFF.

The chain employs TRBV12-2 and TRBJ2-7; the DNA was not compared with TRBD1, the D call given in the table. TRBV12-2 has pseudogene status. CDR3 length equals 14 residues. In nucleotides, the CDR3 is TGTGCAAGTCGCACCGACAGGGTCTCAGACGAGCAGTACTTC. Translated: CASRTDRVSDEQYF.